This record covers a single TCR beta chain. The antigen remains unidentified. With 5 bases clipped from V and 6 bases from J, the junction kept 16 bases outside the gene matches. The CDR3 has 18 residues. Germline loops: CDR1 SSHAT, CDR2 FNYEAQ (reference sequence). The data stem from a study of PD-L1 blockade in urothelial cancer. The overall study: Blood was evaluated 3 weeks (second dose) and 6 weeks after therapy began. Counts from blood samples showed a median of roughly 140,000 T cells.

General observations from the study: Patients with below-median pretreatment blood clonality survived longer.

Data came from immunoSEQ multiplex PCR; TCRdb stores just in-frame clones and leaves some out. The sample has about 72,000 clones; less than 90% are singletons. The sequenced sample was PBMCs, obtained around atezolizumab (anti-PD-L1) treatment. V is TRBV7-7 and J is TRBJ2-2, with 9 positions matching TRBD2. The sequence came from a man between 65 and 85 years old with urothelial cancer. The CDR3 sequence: CASSPLVSGLAGPGELFF. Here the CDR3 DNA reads TGTGCCAGCAGCCCCCTAGTGAGCGGGCTAGCGGGACCCGGGGAGCTGTTTTTT.